One and the same sample provided the 2 T cell receptor beta chains below, sequenced in a study of blood T cell repertoires in COVID-19. Sequencing was performed with immunoSEQ multiplex PCR; in TCRdb, only in-frame clones are kept and a portion is missing. The table includes 35,000 to 45,000 clones, around four fifths detected once. The sample comprised peripheral blood. These receptors were collected from a human donor in a cohort sampled during active COVID-19.

This clone is a singleton in its sample. The rearrangement uses TRBV2 and TRBJ2-3, with D possibly matching TRBD1 (5 bases). Germline values: CDR1 SNHLY, CDR2 FYNNEI. The V end lost 2 bases, the J end lost 7 bases, and 7 bases lay between the germline ends. The CDR3 consists of 12 residues. The CDR3 is CASSEQGNTQYF. The CDR3 bases are TGTGCCAGCAGTGAACAGGGAAATACGCAGTATTTT.

This chain connects TRBV2 to TRBJ2-1; the D gene is possibly TRBD2 (5 bases). Per the germline V gene, CDR1 is SNHLY and CDR2 is FYNNEI. The ends were cut back, 8 bases at V and 7 bases at J, with 9 bases in the middle. CDR3 length equals 11 residues. CDR3 protein: CASRGRNEQFF. The CDR3 bases are TGTGCCAGCCGGGGTAGGAATGAGCAGTTCTTC.